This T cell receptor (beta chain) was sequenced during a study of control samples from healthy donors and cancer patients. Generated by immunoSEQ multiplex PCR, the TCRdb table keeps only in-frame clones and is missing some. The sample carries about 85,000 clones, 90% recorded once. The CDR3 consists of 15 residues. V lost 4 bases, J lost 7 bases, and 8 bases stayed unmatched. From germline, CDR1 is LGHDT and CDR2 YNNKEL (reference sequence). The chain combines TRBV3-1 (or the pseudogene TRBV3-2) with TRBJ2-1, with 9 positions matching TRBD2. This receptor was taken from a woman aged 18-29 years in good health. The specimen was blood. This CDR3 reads CASSPPAGGINEQFF. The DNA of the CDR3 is TGTGCCAGCAGCCCCCCAGCGGGGGGAATTAATGAGCAGTTCTTC.